Listed below are T cell receptor beta chains from one sample, sequenced in a study of blood T cell repertoires in COVID-19. The data were produced by immunoSEQ multiplex PCR, yet TCRdb's version contains in-frame clones alone and is incomplete. The table shows 150,000 to 200,000 clones, with approximately 86% occurring only once. Sequenced material: peripheral blood. The origin of the receptors is a woman older than 75 with active or convalescent COVID-19. CDR3s include the opening cysteine and the closing phenylalanine or tryptophan. D genes are given only for firm matches. A row's size may be missing; if present it is once, few, many or a size class.

d_gene: -; v_gene: TRBV6-2/TRBV6-3; j_gene: TRBJ1-1; abundance: once; CDR3nt: TGTGCCAGCAGTTACGCCCTACGGGGGGAGAACACTGAAGCTTTCTTT; CDR3aa: CASSYALRGENTEAFF
d_gene: -; v_gene: TRBV9; j_gene: TRBJ2-1; abundance: -; CDR3nt: TGTGCCAGCAGCGTAGGAATGGGGAGCTCCTACAATGAGCAGTTCTTC; CDR3aa: CASSVGMGSSYNEQFF
d_gene: TRBD2; v_gene: TRBV6-5; j_gene: TRBJ2-7; abundance: -; CDR3nt: TGTGCCAGCAGTTACGGGACTAGCGGTTCCTACGAGCAGTACTTC; CDR3aa: CASSYGTSGSYEQYF
d_gene: TRBD1; v_gene: TRBV5-1; j_gene: TRBJ1-2; abundance: -; CDR3nt: TGCGCCAGCAGCTTGGGTGTGGGACAGGGGGGAAGTGGCTACACCTTC; CDR3aa: CASSLGVGQGGSGYTF
d_gene: TRBD2; v_gene: TRBV7-9; j_gene: TRBJ2-7; abundance: -; CDR3nt: TGTGCCAGCAGCTTAGAGGGACAGAGAGGACTAGCGGGAGCGGACGAGCAGTACTTC; CDR3aa: CASSLEGQRGLAGADEQYF
d_gene: -; v_gene: TRBV12-3/TRBV12-4; j_gene: TRBJ2-1; abundance: -; CDR3nt: TGTGCCAGCAGTTTTATCGTAGATGAGCAGTTCTTC; CDR3aa: CASSFIVDEQFF
d_gene: -; v_gene: TRBV2; j_gene: TRBJ2-7; abundance: -; CDR3nt: TGTGCCAGCAAGAGAGCGGATTATTCCTACGAGCAGTACTTC; CDR3aa: CASKRADYSYEQYF
d_gene: TRBD1; v_gene: TRBV2; j_gene: TRBJ2-3; abundance: -; CDR3nt: TGTGCCAGCAGAACCGGGACAGGGTGGACGCAGTATTTT; CDR3aa: CASRTGTGWTQYF
d_gene: TRBD1; v_gene: TRBV9; j_gene: TRBJ1-2; abundance: -; CDR3nt: TGTGCCAGCAGCGAGGGACAGGGAGTAGGGGGCTACACCTTC; CDR3aa: CASSEGQGVGGYTF
d_gene: TRBD1; v_gene: TRBV7-3; j_gene: TRBJ1-1; abundance: -; CDR3nt: TGTGCCAGCACGACAGGGCTGGAGACTGAAGCTTTCTTT; CDR3aa: CASTTGLETEAFF
d_gene: -; v_gene: TRBV5-1; j_gene: TRBJ1-2; abundance: -; CDR3nt: TGCGCCAGCAGCTTGGATGGCTCCTTAAACTATGGCTACACCTTC; CDR3aa: CASSLDGSLNYGYTF
d_gene: TRBD1; v_gene: TRBV5-1; j_gene: TRBJ2-7; abundance: -; CDR3nt: TGCGCCAGCAGCGAAGGACAGGGAATACCCTACGAGCAGTACTTC; CDR3aa: CASSEGQGIPYEQYF
d_gene: TRBD1; v_gene: TRBV6-6; j_gene: TRBJ1-3; abundance: -; CDR3nt: TGTGCCAGCAGTCTGAGCGACAGGGGGCCCACCATATATTTT; CDR3aa: CASSLSDRGPTIYF
d_gene: -; v_gene: TRBV9; j_gene: TRBJ2-1; abundance: once; CDR3nt: TGTGCCAGCAGCGTAGGGGGGCTAGCGGAGTACAATGAGCAGTTCTTC; CDR3aa: CASSVGGLAEYNEQFF
d_gene: TRBD2; v_gene: TRBV2; j_gene: TRBJ2-7; abundance: -; CDR3nt: TGTGCCAGCAGTGAAAGGGCTAGCGGGAGGGTATACGAGCAGTACTTC; CDR3aa: CASSERASGRVYEQYF
d_gene: TRBD2; v_gene: TRBV18; j_gene: TRBJ2-7; abundance: -; CDR3nt: TGTGCCAGCTCACCTATTGGCGGGAGTTCGGACGAGCAGTACTTC; CDR3aa: CASSPIGGSSDEQYF
d_gene: -; v_gene: TRBV19; j_gene: TRBJ1-1; abundance: -; CDR3nt: TGTGCCAGTACCTCCGACCAGGGCGCTGAAGCTTTCTTT; CDR3aa: CASTSDQGAEAFF
d_gene: -; v_gene: TRBV2; j_gene: TRBJ1-1; abundance: -; CDR3nt: TGTGCCAGCAGTGAGCAGGTGCCGAACACTGAAGCTTTCTTT; CDR3aa: CASSEQVPNTEAFF
d_gene: TRBD2; v_gene: TRBV7-8; j_gene: TRBJ2-3; abundance: -; CDR3nt: TGTGCCAGCAGCTTAAATAGCGGGCTTAGCACAGATACGCAGTATTTT; CDR3aa: CASSLNSGLSTDTQYF
d_gene: -; v_gene: TRBV5-6; j_gene: TRBJ1-5; abundance: -; CDR3nt: TGTGCCAGCAGTTTAACAGGGATGAATCAGCCCCAGCATTTT; CDR3aa: CASSLTGMNQPQHF
d_gene: -; v_gene: TRBV5-1; j_gene: TRBJ2-5; abundance: -; CDR3nt: TGCGCCAGCAGTTTCTATGAGACCCAGTACTTC; CDR3aa: CASSFYETQYF
d_gene: -; v_gene: TRBV9; j_gene: TRBJ1-6; abundance: -; CDR3nt: TGTGCCAGCAGCGCAAACGCCCCGGGGTCCTATAATTCACCCCTCCACTTT; CDR3aa: CASSANAPGSYNSPLHF